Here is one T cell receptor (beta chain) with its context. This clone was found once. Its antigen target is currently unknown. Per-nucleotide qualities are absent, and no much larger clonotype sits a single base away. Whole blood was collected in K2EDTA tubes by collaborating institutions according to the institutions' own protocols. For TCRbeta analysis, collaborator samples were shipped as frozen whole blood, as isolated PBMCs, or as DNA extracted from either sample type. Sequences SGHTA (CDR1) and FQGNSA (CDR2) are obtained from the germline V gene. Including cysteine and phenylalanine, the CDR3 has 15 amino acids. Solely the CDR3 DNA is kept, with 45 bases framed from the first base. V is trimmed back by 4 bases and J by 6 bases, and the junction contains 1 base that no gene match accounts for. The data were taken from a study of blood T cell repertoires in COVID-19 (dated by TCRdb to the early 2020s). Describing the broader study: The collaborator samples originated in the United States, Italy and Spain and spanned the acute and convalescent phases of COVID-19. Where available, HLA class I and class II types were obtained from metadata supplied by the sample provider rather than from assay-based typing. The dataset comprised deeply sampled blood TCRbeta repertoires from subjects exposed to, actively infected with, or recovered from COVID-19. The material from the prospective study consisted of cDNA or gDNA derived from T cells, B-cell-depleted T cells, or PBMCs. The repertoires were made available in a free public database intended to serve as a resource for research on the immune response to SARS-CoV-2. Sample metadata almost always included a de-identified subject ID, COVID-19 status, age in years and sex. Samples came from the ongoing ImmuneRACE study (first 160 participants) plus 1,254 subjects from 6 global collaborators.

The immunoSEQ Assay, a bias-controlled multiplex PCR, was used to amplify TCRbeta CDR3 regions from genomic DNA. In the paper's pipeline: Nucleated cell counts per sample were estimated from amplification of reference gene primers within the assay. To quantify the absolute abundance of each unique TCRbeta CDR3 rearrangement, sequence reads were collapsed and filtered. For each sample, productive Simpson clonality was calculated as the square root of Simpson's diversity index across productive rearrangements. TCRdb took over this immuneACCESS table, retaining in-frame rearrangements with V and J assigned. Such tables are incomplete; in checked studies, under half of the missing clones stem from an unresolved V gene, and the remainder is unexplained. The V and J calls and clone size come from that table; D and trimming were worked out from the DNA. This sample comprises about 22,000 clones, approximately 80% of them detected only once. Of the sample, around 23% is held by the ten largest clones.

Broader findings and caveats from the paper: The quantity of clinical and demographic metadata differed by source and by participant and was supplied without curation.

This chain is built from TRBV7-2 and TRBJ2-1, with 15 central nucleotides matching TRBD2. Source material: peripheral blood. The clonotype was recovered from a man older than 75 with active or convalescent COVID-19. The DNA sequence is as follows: TGTGCCAGCAGCTGGACTAGCGGGGGGGCCAATGAGCAGTTCTTC. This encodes CASSWTSGGANEQFF.